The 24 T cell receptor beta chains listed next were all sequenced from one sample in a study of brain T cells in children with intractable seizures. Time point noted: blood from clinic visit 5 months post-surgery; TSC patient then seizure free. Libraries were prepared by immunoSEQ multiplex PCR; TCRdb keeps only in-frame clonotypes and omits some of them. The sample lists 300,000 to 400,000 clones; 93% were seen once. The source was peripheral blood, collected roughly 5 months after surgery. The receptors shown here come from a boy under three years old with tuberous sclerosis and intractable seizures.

CDR3 loop: CASSVPRDRVWGYTF. The CDR3 DNA follows: TGTGCCAGCAGTGTCCCCCGGGACAGGGTTTGGGGCTACACCTTC. The genes are TRBV2 and TRBJ1-2; 9 bases align to TRBD1. The CDR3 sequence is 15 residues long. Germline values: CDR1 SNHLY, CDR2 FYNNEI. V shed 4 bases, J shed 8 bases, and the junction held 11 bases outside the gene matches.

The CDR3 sequence: CASSLERAGETQYF. The DNA for the CDR3 is TGTGCCAGCAGCTTAGAGAGGGCCGGAGAGACCCAGTACTTC. The chain links TRBV7-9 to TRBJ2-5; a weak D match, TRBD2 (5 bases). Germline V CDR1 and CDR2: SEHNR, FQNEAQ (reference sequence). V lost 1 base and J lost 4, with 10 bases in between. The CDR3 runs to 14 residues.

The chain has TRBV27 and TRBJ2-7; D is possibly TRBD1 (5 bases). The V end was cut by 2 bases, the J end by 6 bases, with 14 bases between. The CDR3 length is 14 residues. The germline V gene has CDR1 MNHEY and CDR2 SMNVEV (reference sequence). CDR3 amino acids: CASSLVTGLTEQYF. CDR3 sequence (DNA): TGTGCCAGCAGTTTAGTAACAGGTCTCACCGAGCAGTACTTC.

The CDR3 DNA follows: TGTGCCAGCGGCTACGGGGGGGAGTATGAAGCTTTCTTT. Translating it yields CASGYGGEYEAFF. The chain joins TRBV27 to TRBJ1-1; D perhaps matches TRBD1 (5 bases). This CDR3 spans 13 amino acids. The germline V gene has CDR1 MNHEY and CDR2 SMNVEV (reference sequence). V lost 8 bases and J lost 7, with 17 bases in between.

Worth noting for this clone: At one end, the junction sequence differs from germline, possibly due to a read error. CDR3 nucleotide sequence: TGTGCTAGCAGCTTAGCGAAAAGGACAGCGAAAGACTACGAGCAGTACTTC. Protein sequence: CASSLAKRTAKDYEQYF. The V gene is TRBV7-7, the J gene TRBJ2-7; a weak D match, TRBD1 (6 bases). Germline CDR1 is SSHAT and CDR2 is FNYEAQ (reference sequence). The CDR3 has 17 residues.

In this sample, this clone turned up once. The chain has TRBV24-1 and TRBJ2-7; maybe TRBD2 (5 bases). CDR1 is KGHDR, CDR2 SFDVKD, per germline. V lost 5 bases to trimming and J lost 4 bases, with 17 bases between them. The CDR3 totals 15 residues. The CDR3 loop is CATSGASAGVYEQYF. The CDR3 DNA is TGTGCCACCAGTGGGGCTTCGGCCGGGGTATACGAGCAGTACTTC.

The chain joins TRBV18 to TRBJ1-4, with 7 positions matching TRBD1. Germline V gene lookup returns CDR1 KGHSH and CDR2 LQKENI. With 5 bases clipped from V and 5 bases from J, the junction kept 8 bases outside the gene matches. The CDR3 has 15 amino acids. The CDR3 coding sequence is TGTGCCAGCTCATCCCGCGGGACAGTAAATGAAAAACTGTTTTTT. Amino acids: CASSSRGTVNEKLFF.

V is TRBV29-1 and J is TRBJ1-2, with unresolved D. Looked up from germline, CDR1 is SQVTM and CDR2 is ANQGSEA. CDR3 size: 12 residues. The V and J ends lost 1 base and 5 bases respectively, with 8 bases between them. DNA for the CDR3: TGCAGCGTTGAAGGACCACTTTATGGCTACACCTTC. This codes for CSVEGPLYGYTF.

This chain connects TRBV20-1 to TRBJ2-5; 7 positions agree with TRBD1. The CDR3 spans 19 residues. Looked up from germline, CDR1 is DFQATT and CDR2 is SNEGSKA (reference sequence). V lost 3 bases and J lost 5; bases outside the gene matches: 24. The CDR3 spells CSASNARDRDFRRSETQYF. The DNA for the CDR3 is TGCAGTGCTAGTAATGCGCGAGACAGGGATTTTCGGCGATCGGAGACCCAGTACTTC.

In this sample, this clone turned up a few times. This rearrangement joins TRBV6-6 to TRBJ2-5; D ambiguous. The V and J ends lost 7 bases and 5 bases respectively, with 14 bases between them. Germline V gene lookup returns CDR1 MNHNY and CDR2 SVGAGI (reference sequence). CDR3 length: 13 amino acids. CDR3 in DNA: TGTGCCAGCACCCAAGCAGAGTGGGAGACCCAGTACTTC. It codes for CASTQAEWETQYF.

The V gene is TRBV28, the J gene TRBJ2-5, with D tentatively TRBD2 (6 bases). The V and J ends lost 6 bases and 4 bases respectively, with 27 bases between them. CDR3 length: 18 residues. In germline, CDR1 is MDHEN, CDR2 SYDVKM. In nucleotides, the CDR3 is TGTGCCAGCAGCCCCCCTCGTCGGCGGGGAGGTGGGTCAGAGACCCAGTACTTC. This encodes CASSPPRRRGGGSETQYF. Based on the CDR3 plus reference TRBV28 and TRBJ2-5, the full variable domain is DVKVTQSSRYLVKRTGEKVFLECVQDMDHENMFWYRQDPGLGLRLIYFSYDVKMKEKGDIPEGYSVSREKKERFSLILESASTNQTSMYLCASSPPRRRGGGSETQYFGPGTRLLVL.

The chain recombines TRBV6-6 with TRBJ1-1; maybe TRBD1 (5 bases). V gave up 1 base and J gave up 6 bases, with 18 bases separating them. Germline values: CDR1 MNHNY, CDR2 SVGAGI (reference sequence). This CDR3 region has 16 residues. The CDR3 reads CASSYLGTAREAEAFF. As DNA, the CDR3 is TGTGCCAGCAGTTACTTGGGGACGGCGAGAGAGGCTGAAGCTTTCTTT.

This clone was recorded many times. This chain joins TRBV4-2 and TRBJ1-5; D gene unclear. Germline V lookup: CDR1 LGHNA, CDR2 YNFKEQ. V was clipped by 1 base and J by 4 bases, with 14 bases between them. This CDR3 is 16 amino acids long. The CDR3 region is CASSQGSDYSNQPQHF. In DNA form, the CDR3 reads TGTGCCAGCAGCCAAGGGTCAGATTACAGTAATCAGCCCCAGCATTTT.

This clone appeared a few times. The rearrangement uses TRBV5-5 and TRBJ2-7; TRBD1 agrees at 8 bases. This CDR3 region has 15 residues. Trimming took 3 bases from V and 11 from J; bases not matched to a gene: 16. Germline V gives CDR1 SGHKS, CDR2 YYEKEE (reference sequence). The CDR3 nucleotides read TGTGCCAGCAGCTCATGGAGGCAGGGGGCCCCTCCGAAGTACTTC. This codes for CASSSWRQGAPPKYF.

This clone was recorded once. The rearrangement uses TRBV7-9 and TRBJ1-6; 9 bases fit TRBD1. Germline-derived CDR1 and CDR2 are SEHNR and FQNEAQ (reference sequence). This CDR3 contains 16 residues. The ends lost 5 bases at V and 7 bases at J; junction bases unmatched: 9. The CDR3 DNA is TGTGCCAGCAGCCGCACCCGGGACAGGGAAAATTCACCCCTCCACTTT. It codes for CASSRTRDRENSPLHF.

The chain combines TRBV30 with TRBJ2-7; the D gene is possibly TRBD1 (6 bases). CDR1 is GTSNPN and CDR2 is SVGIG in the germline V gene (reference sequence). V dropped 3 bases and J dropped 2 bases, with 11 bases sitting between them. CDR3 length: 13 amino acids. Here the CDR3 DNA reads TGTGCCTGGAGAACCCCAGGGGCCTACGAGCAGTACTTC. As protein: CAWRTPGAYEQYF.

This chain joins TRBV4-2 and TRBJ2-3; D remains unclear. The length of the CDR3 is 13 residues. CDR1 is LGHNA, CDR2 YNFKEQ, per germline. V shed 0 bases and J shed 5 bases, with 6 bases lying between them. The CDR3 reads CASSQETGDTQYF. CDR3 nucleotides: TGTGCCAGCAGCCAAGAAACGGGAGATACGCAGTATTTT.

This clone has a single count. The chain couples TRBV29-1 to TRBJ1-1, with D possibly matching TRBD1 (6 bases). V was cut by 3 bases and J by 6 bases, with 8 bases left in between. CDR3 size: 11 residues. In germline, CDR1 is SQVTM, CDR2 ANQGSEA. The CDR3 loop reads CSVEGAAEAFF. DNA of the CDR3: TGCAGCGTTGAGGGGGCGGCTGAAGCTTTCTTT.

The CDR3 spells CATPSGGQDNEQFF. In nucleotides, the CDR3 is TGTGCCACTCCTAGCGGGGGGCAGGACAATGAGCAGTTCTTC. This chain links TRBV3-1 (or the pseudogene TRBV3-2) with TRBJ2-1; 11 positions agree with TRBD2. The J segment lost 5 bases and the V segment lost 10 bases, leaving 7 bases of the junction unmatched. The CDR3 consists of 14 residues. Germline V gene data show CDR1 as LGHDT and CDR2 as YNNKEL (reference sequence).

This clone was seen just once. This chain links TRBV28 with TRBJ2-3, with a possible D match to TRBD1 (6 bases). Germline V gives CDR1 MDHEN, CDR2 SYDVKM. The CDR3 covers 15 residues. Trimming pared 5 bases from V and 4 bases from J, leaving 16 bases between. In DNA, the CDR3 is TGTGCCAGCAGTCTCGGGCCCAAGGGGGCAGATACGCAGTATTTT. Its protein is CASSLGPKGADTQYF.

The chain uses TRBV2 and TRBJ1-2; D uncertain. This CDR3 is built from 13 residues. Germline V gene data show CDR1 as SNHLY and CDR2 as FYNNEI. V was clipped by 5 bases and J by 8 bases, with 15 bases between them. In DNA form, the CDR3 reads TGTGCCAGCAGTCGCTTGGGGAGGGTGGGCTACACCTTC. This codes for CASSRLGRVGYTF.

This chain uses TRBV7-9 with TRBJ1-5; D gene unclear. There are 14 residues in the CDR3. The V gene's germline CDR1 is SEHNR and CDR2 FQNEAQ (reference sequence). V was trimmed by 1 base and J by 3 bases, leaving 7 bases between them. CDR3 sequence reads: CASSLGSDNQPQHF. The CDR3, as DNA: TGTGCCAGCAGCTTAGGTTCGGACAATCAGCCCCAGCATTTT.

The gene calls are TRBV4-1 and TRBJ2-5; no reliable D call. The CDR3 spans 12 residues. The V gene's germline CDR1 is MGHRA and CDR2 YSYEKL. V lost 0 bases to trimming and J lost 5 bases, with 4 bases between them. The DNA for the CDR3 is TGCGCCAGCAGCCAAGATAAGGAGACCCAGTACTTC. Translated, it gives CASSQDKETQYF.

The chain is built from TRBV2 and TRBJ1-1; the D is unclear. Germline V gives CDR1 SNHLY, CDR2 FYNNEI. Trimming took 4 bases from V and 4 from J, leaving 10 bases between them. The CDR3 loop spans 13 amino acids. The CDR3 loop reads CASSVLPGTEAFF. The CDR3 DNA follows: TGTGCCAGCAGTGTCCTCCCGGGCACTGAAGCTTTCTTT. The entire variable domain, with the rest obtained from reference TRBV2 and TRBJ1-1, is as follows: EPEVTQTPSHQVTQMGQEVILRCVPISNHLYFYWYRQILGQKVEFLVSFYNNEISEKSEIFDDQFSVERPDGSNFTLKIRSTKLEDSAMYFCASSVLPGTEAFFGQGTRLTVV.